This T cell receptor (beta chain) was identified in a study of memory CD4+ T cells and cytomegalovirus serostatus. General study results and limits: The CMV-associated TCR signature appears largely within the CD4+ memory repertoire. About two fifths of the roughly 160 known CMV-associated TCRbeta sequences appeared in CD4+ memory.

The sort gate was single viable CD3+CD4+CD8-CD45RO+ cells for memory CD4+ T cells. TCRdb's copy holds only in-frame clones and misses some; the assay was immunoSEQ multiplex PCR. This repertoire shows 40,000 to 55,000 clones, around four fifths found once; its top ten account for more than 0.65%. Details on this clone: Its target is not known.

Sequenced: memory CD4+ T cells from blood. This clonotype originated in an adult in good health and CMV-seronegative.

CDR3 coding DNA: TGTGCCAGCAGTCTCAGGGGGGGAAATGAAAAACTGTTTTTT. This codes for CASSLRGGNEKLFF. The V gene is TRBV6-6, the J gene TRBJ1-4; 7 bases align to TRBD1. The ends lost 5 bases at V and 5 bases at J; junction bases unmatched: 5. The CDR3 has 14 residues. Germline V gives CDR1 MNHNY, CDR2 SVGAGI (reference sequence).